This is a list of T cell receptor beta chains from one sample in a study of long-term antiretroviral therapy in people with HIV. Here immunoSEQ multiplex PCR was the method, and the copy in TCRdb shows in-frame clones only, minus some. The table shows 20,000 to 25,000 clones, with approximately 90% occurring only once. The sample in question was unsorted PBMCs, obtained 1.8 years before starting antiretroviral therapy. Receptor source: a woman aged 30 to 39 with HIV. CDR3s include the opening cysteine and the closing phenylalanine or tryptophan. D genes are given only for firm matches. Clone size is shown for a subset of rows, as once, few, many or a class of expanded clone.

TRBJ1-5 TRBV7-9 NA NA 14 CASSPSYSNQPQHF TGTGCCAGCAGCCCGTCTTATAGCAATCAGCCCCAGCATTTT
TRBJ2-7 TRBV7-8 NA TRBD2 14 CASTPGGGPEEQYF TGTGCCAGCACCCCCGGCGGGGGGCCGGAGGAGCAGTACTTC
TRBJ1-1 TRBV21-1 NA NA 10 CASSSTEAFF TGTGCCAGCTCGTCCACTGAAGCTTTCTTT
TRBJ1-1 TRBV6-6 NA TRBD1 15 CASRTRDRGLSEAFF TGTGCCAGCAGAACGCGGGACAGGGGGCTGAGTGAAGCTTTCTTT
TRBJ1-1 TRBV5-1 NA NA 11 CASSQNTEAFF TGCGCCAGCAGCCAGAACACTGAAGCTTTCTTT
TRBJ1-1 TRBV19 NA NA 14 CASSNPGQNTEAFF TGTGCCAGTAGTAACCCCGGGCAGAACACTGAAGCTTTCTTT
TRBJ1-2 TRBV5-6 NA NA 14 CASSLKGTHYGYTF TGTGCCAGCAGCTTGAAGGGGACACACTATGGCTACACCTTC
TRBJ1-3 TRBV28 NA NA 15 CASSPQVGAGNTIYF TGTGCCAGCAGTCCACAGGTGGGAGCTGGAAACACCATATATTTT
TRBJ1-2 TRBV2 few TRBD1 14 CASSEGQATYGYTF TGTGCCAGCAGCGAGGGACAGGCGACCTATGGCTACACCTTC
TRBJ1-1 TRBV6-5 NA NA 14 CASRKGAGHTEAFF TGTGCCAGCAGAAAAGGGGCAGGACACACTGAAGCTTTCTTT
TRBJ2-1 TRBV5-1 NA NA 13 CASSGGWASEQFF TGCGCCAGCAGCGGAGGTTGGGCTAGTGAGCAGTTCTTC
TRBJ2-6 TRBV11-2 NA TRBD1 15 CASSTGTGGTNVLTF TGTGCCAGCAGCACCGGGACAGGGGGTACCAACGTCCTGACTTTC
TRBJ2-5 TRBV9 NA NA 14 CASSVDGAGETQYF TGTGCCAGCAGCGTAGACGGGGCTGGGGAGACCCAGTACTTC
TRBJ1-1 TRBV18 NA NA 13 CASSYQTNTEAFF TGTGCCAGCTCATACCAAACGAACACTGAAGCTTTCTTT
TRBJ2-1 TRBV25-1 few TRBD2 14 CASSEPHREGIQFF TGTGCCAGCAGTGAACCGCACCGGGAGGGGATACAGTTCTTC
TRBJ2-5 TRBV7-3 once NA 14 CASSLVGSQETQYF TGTGCCAGCAGCTTAGTAGGTAGCCAAGAGACCCAGTACTTC
TRBJ2-1 TRBV5-1 NA NA 14 CASSPLGGYNEQFF TGCGCCAGCAGCCCATTGGGGGGCTACAATGAGCAGTTCTTC
TRBJ1-2 TRBV6-6 NA TRBD1 15 CASSYTPQGDYGYTF TGTGCCAGCAGTTACACCCCCCAGGGGGACTATGGCTACACCTTC
TRBJ2-5 TRBV7-9 NA TRBD1 15 CATSKRDRGGETQYF TGTGCCACTTCGAAGAGGGACAGGGGAGGAGAGACCCAGTACTTC